This TCR beta chain was identified in a study of blood T cell repertoires in COVID-19. The germline V and J ends were trimmed by 4 bases and 0 bases, with 12 bases remaining between them. Germline values: CDR1 LGHDT, CDR2 YNNKEL (reference sequence). CDR3 size: 15 residues. Participants spanned ages about 18 to 100 years and resided in 20 to 30 US areas. Generated by immunoSEQ multiplex PCR, the TCRdb table keeps only in-frame clones and is missing some. The repertoire holds around 310,000 clones, roughly 88% seen once, with around 5% in the top ten. The sample comprised PBMCs or T cells enriched from blood (not recorded which). The clonotype was recovered from a young man who had recovered from COVID-19. The J gene is TRBJ1-2, the V gene TRBV3-1 (or the pseudogene TRBV3-2), with D possibly matching TRBD1 (5 bases). As DNA, the CDR3 is TGTGCCAGCAGCCTCCGGGGGGAAGCTAACTATGGCTACACCTTC. Residues: CASSLRGEANYGYTF.